Listed here are 12 T cell receptor beta chains from one sample, sequenced in a study of shared clonotypes between healthy human individuals. The naive CD8 subset, CD45RO-negative cells positively selected for CCR7, excluded terminally differentiated effector memory CD45RA+ cells. Produced via immunoSEQ multiplex PCR; TCRdb's table is partial and in-frame only. The sample contains roughly 2,000,000 clones, about 95% of which appear only once. The sequenced material came from naive CD8+ T cells sorted from blood. The receptors were gathered from a man aged 18 to 29 in good health.

This rearrangement joins TRBV11-3 to TRBJ2-7, with unresolved D. Germline lookup yields CDR1 SGHNT and CDR2 YENEEA. The CDR3 totals 12 residues. Trimming stripped 5 bases from V and 4 bases from J, with 9 bases between. In nucleotides, the CDR3 is TGTGCCAGCAGCAGTGCAGGTTACGAGCAGTACTTC. Its protein product is CASSSAGYEQYF.

This clone was detected once. Other nucleotide sequences from this sample produce the same CDR3. The chain couples TRBV7-9 to TRBJ2-2; D is unclear. The V end was cut by 1 base, the J end by 5 bases, with 5 bases between. Per the germline V gene, CDR1 is SEHNR and CDR2 is FQNEAQ (reference sequence). This CDR3 region has 13 residues. CDR3 in DNA: TGTGCCAGCAGCTTAGGTGCAACCGGGGAGCTGTTTTTT. Amino acids: CASSLGATGELFF. The full variable domain, in which reference TRBV7-9 and TRBJ2-2 provide the parts outside the CDR3, is DTGVSQNPRHKITKRGQNVTFRCDPISEHNRLYWYRQTLGQGPEFLTYFQNEAQLEKSRLLSDRFSAERPKGSFSTLEIQRTEQGDSAMYLCASSLGATGELFFGEGSRLTVL.

Regarding this clone: Other DNA sequences in this sample translate to the same CDR3. The V and J genes are TRBV5-1 and TRBJ2-5; D not certain. The length of the CDR3 is 13 residues. Germline CDR1 reads SGHRS; CDR2 reads YFSETQ. V was cut by 4 bases and J by 0 bases, with 7 bases left in between. The CDR3 sequence: CASSLENQETQYF. CDR3 nucleotides: TGCGCCAGCAGCCTCGAGAACCAAGAGACCCAGTACTTC. The full variable domain, with the rest looked up from reference TRBV5-1 and TRBJ2-5, is KAGVTQTPRYLIKTRGQQVTLSCSPISGHRSVSWYQQTPGQGLQFLFEYFSETQRNKGNFPGRFSGRQFSNSRSEMNVSTLELGDSALYLCASSLENQETQYFGPGTRLLVL.

This rearrangement joins TRBV27 to TRBJ2-7, with D uncertain. This CDR3 has 14 residues. Germline CDR1 is MNHEY and CDR2 is SMNVEV (reference sequence). The V end was cut by 5 bases, the J end by 0 bases, with 11 bases between. CDR3 bases: TGTGCCAGCAGTACTACGGGTTCCTCCTACGAGCAGTACTTC. Amino acid sequence: CASSTTGSSYEQYF.

The genes are TRBV11-2 and TRBJ2-7; D is possibly TRBD1 or TRBD2 (6 bases each). V lost 8 bases and J 6 bases, leaving 14 bases between the germline ends. CDR1 and CDR2 (germline): SGHAT, FQNNGV. The length of the CDR3 is 12 residues. The CDR3 region is CASSKGGGEQYF. The CDR3 DNA sequence: TGTGCCAGCTCAAAGGGGGGTGGCGAGCAGTACTTC.

The table lists this clone with a count of one. The CDR3: CASSRLTGDYNEQFF. The CDR3 DNA follows: TGTGCCAGCAGCCGACTAACGGGAGACTACAATGAGCAGTTCTTC. The genes are TRBV14 and TRBJ2-1, with D possibly TRBD2 on 6 matching bases. V lost 4 bases and J lost 3, with 13 bases in between. CDR3 length: 15 residues. From germline, CDR1 is SGHDN and CDR2 FVKESK.

This chain joins TRBV9 and TRBJ2-1, with 7 bases identical to TRBD2. V was pared by 4 bases and J by 8 bases, with 12 bases of the junction left unmatched. The germline CDR1 and CDR2 sequences are SGDLS and YYNGEE. There are 15 residues in the CDR3. CDR3 region: CASSSFGRALDEQFF. CDR3 in DNA: TGTGCCAGCAGCTCCTTTGGGAGGGCCCTCGATGAGCAGTTCTTC.

This chain uses TRBV7-9 with TRBJ2-1, with 9 nucleotides matching TRBD2. CDR1 SEHNR and CDR2 FQNEAQ come from the germline V gene (reference sequence). V gave up 1 base and J gave up 7 bases; unmatched junction bases: 5. CDR3 length: 15 amino acids. CDR3 loop: CASSLEVSGGNEQFF. The DNA for the CDR3 is TGTGCCAGCAGCTTAGAGGTTAGCGGGGGTAATGAGCAGTTCTTC.

This chain links TRBV30 with TRBJ1-5; D remains ambiguous. The ends were cut back, 0 bases at V and 7 bases at J, with 10 bases in the middle. This CDR3 region has 13 residues. Germline lookup yields CDR1 GTSNPN and CDR2 SVGIG (reference sequence). The CDR3, as DNA: TGTGCCTGGAGTGTAAACAGCGAACAGCCCCAGCATTTT. Translated: CAWSVNSEQPQHF.

This chain uses TRBV6-5 with TRBJ1-4; no clear D. The CDR3 spans 15 residues. Germline CDR1 is MNHEY and CDR2 is SVGAGI. V lost 4 bases and J lost 8, with 17 bases in between. CDR3 nucleotide sequence: TGTGCCAGCAGTTCCTATCCTTCGGAGGGAGAAAAACTGTTTTTT. Translation gives CASSSYPSEGEKLFF.

The V and J genes are TRBV7-9 and TRBJ2-1; 8 nucleotides align to TRBD2. The trim removed 5 bases at V and 10 bases at J, leaving 7 bases unmatched. Germline V gene sequence: CDR1 SEHNR, CDR2 FQNEAQ (reference sequence). The CDR3 has 13 residues. CDR3 sequence: CASSPPGLDEQFF. In DNA form, the CDR3 reads TGTGCCAGCAGCCCCCCGGGACTAGACGAGCAGTTCTTC.

This rearrangement joins TRBV28 to TRBJ2-3; D is unresolved. The CDR3 has 14 amino acids. Germline V gene lookup returns CDR1 MDHEN and CDR2 SYDVKM. V was cut by 4 bases and J by 0 bases, with 8 bases left in between. The CDR3 nucleotides are TGTGCCAGCAGTTGGCAGGCTAGCACAGATACGCAGTATTTT. It codes for CASSWQASTDTQYF. Supplemented by reference TRBV28 and TRBJ2-3, the full variable domain reads DVKVTQSSRYLVKRTGEKVFLECVQDMDHENMFWYRQDPGLGLRLIYFSYDVKMKEKGDIPEGYSVSREKKERFSLILESASTNQTSMYLCASSWQASTDTQYFGPGTRLTVL.